The 18 T cell receptor beta chains reported below all come from one sample, sequenced in a study of cytomegalovirus exposure and HLA in healthy donors. A multiplex PCR was run with 60 Vbeta primers and 13 Jbeta primers. Clones were sequenced by immunoSEQ multiplex PCR, and TCRdb holds only the in-frame ones, with some missing. In the table there are hundreds of thousands of clones, approximately 80% of which are singletons. Sequences were obtained from PBMCs. These receptors came from a young man in good health and CMV-seronegative.

The chain combines TRBV7-8 with TRBJ1-5; D is uncertain. The CDR3 totals 17 residues. Per germline, CDR1 SGHVS and CDR2 FQNEAQ. V shed 4 bases and J shed 4 bases, with 20 bases lying between them. DNA for the CDR3: TGTGCCAGCAGCTCGGGAGCCAGGTTGGTTAGGAATCAGCCCCAGCATTTT. It specifies CASSSGARLVRNQPQHF.

The rearrangement joins TRBV10-3 to TRBJ1-2; TRBD1 matches at 9 bases. CDR3 length: 15 residues. J was trimmed by 4 bases and V by 10 bases; bases with no gene match: 13. Germline loops: CDR1 ENHRY, CDR2 SYGVKD. CDR3 DNA sequence: TGTGCCACCTCGACAGGGGGGACGGGACCCTATGGCTACACCTTC. It codes for CATSTGGTGPYGYTF.

The chain employs TRBV6-1 and TRBJ1-4; D not certain. The germline V gene has CDR1 MNHNS and CDR2 SASEGT. The CDR3 runs 13 residues. Between the trimmed V and J ends, which lost 6 bases and 10 bases, there was a span of 15 bases. CDR3 protein: CASRVTQLGKLFF. In DNA, the CDR3 is TGTGCCAGCAGGGTGACACAGTTGGGAAAACTGTTTTTT.

The J gene is TRBJ1-6, the V gene TRBV7-9; 9 bases align to TRBD1. CDR3 length equals 15 residues. The ends lost 1 base at V and 8 bases at J; junction bases unmatched: 3. Germline CDR1 and CDR2: SEHNR and FQNEAQ (reference sequence). CDR3 amino acids: CASSLGTGVDSPLHF. CDR3 bases: TGTGCCAGCAGCTTAGGGACAGGGGTGGATTCACCCCTCCACTTT.

The chain recombines TRBV5-1 with TRBJ2-1, with 9 bases that match TRBD2. CDR1 is SGHRS and CDR2 is YFSETQ in the germline V gene. Trimming took 4 bases from V and 8 from J; bases not matched to a gene: 13. This CDR3 comprises 16 residues. The CDR3 region has the DNA TGCGCCAGCAGCGGTCGGCGGGGGGGCCCTAGCTATGAGCAGTTCTTC. Protein sequence: CASSGRRGGPSYEQFF.

This sequence joins TRBV7-2 and TRBJ2-5; 9 positions agree with TRBD2. V lost 4 bases, J lost 5 bases, and 14 bases stayed unmatched. CDR3 size: 17 residues. The V gene's germline CDR1 is SGHTA and CDR2 FQGNSA. This chain's CDR3 is CASSSVWGAGGRETQYF. CDR3 DNA: TGTGCCAGCAGCTCAGTCTGGGGGGCGGGGGGGCGGGAGACCCAGTACTTC.

This clone was counted a single time. This chain joins TRBV4-3 and TRBJ1-2; D perhaps matches TRBD1 (5 bases). Looked up from germline, CDR1 is LGHNA and CDR2 is YSLEER. CDR3 length: 16 amino acids. Trimming stripped 3 bases from V and 9 bases from J, with 23 bases between. CDR3 DNA: TGCGCCAGCAGCCACGAGGGTCCGGGGGATCTAGGTAGCTACACCTTC. This sequence encodes CASSHEGPGDLGSYTF.

The chain recombines TRBV6-5 with TRBJ1-1; D gene uncertain. Per the germline V gene, CDR1 is MNHEY and CDR2 is SVGAGI. Deletions cut 0 bases from V and 3 bases from J, with 14 bases between. The CDR3 runs 16 residues. In DNA, the CDR3 is TGTGCCAGCAGTTACTCGAATCCTCTGAGGGACACTGAAGCTTTCTTT. Protein product: CASSYSNPLRDTEAFF.

The chain uses TRBV5-1 and TRBJ2-2; TRBD1 matches at 9 bases. The germline CDR1 and CDR2 sequences are SGHRS and YFSETQ. The CDR3 is 16 amino acids. V gave up 5 bases and J gave up 6 bases; unmatched junction bases: 11. The chain's CDR3 is CASREQGTGFPGELFF. CDR3 sequence (DNA): TGCGCCAGCAGAGAACAAGGGACAGGGTTTCCCGGGGAGCTGTTTTTT.

The chain employs TRBV19 and TRBJ1-5, with 7 nucleotides matching TRBD1. V lost 6 bases, J lost 5 bases, and 4 bases stayed unmatched. CDR3 length equals 13 residues. Germline assignment: CDR1 LNHDA and CDR2 SQIVND (reference sequence). This CDR3 is CASSGQADQPQHF. The CDR3 DNA is TGTGCCAGTAGCGGACAGGCCGATCAGCCCCAGCATTTT. Full variable domain (missing parts from reference TRBV19 and TRBJ1-5): DGGITQSPKYLFRKEGQNVTLSCEQNLNHDAMYWYRQDPGQGLRLIYYSQIVNDFQKGDIAEGYSVSREKKESFPLTVTSAQKNPTAFYLCASSGQADQPQHFGDGTRLSIL.

A word on this clone: At one end the junction does not follow the germline gene, possibly because of a read error. The chain links TRBV7-9 to TRBJ2-3; TRBD2 might be the D (7 bases). Looked up from germline, CDR1 is SEHNR and CDR2 is FQNEAQ (reference sequence). The CDR3 sequence is 16 residues long. The CDR3 DNA follows: TGTTCCAGCAGCCTCCCGAGGGGGGGGAGGACAGATACGCAGTATTTT. Translated: CSSSLPRGGRTDTQYF.

This clone has a handful of counts. The genes are TRBV18 and TRBJ1-6, with unresolved D. Trimming removed 3 bases at V and 1 base at J, with 10 bases between. The CDR3 consists of 16 residues. Germline V lookup: CDR1 KGHSH, CDR2 LQKENI. The CDR3 DNA reads TGTGCCAGCTCACCCCTACCGCTATCCTATAATTCACCCCTCCACTTT. Its translation is CASSPLPLSYNSPLHF.

This clone was counted a few times. The chain uses TRBV13 and TRBJ1-1; D may be TRBD1 (5 bases). Trimming pared 5 bases from V and 1 base from J, leaving 17 bases between. Per germline, CDR1 PRHDT and CDR2 FYEKMQ (reference sequence). This CDR3 is built from 16 residues. The CDR3 DNA reads as TGTGCCAGCAGCGCCCTTGGGTCCGGGGGGAACACTGAAGCTTTCTTT. Encoded protein: CASSALGSGGNTEAFF.

This clone was counted a few times. The V call is TRBV25-1, the J call TRBJ1-2, with a tentative D call TRBD1 (6 bases). Germline lookup yields CDR1 MGHDK and CDR2 SYGVNS. Trimming pared 6 bases from V and 8 bases from J, leaving 13 bases between. CDR3 length: 12 residues. CDR3 nucleotide sequence: TGTGCCAGCAGCGCCCTGGGACACGGCTACACCTTC. Translated: CASSALGHGYTF.

This rearrangement joins TRBV6-5 to TRBJ2-7; D possibly corresponds to TRBD1 (5 bases). Germline assignment: CDR1 MNHEY and CDR2 SVGAGI. This CDR3 is 14 amino acids long. V dropped 6 bases and J dropped 2 bases, with 14 bases sitting between them. The CDR3 protein is CASSLRVSTYEQYF. CDR3 DNA sequence: TGTGCCAGCAGCCTCAGGGTTTCCACCTACGAGCAGTACTTC.

The genes are TRBV7-9 and TRBJ2-5, with 8 bases fitting TRBD1. The J call is uncertain, as TRBJ2-7 better fits the DNA end. Germline V lookup: CDR1 SEHNR, CDR2 FQNEAQ (reference sequence). This CDR3 spans 16 amino acids. CDR3 protein: CASSLGVSADRGEQYF. Here the CDR3 DNA reads TGTGCCAGCAGCTTAGGGGTTTCGGCAGACAGGGGCGAGCAGTACTTC.

Here the CDR3 reads CASSRQGLDFF. CDR3 bases: TGTGCCAGCAGCAGACAGGGACTCGATTTCTTT. The chain couples TRBV6-5 to TRBJ1-1, with 7 bases lining up with TRBD1. CDR1 is MNHEY, CDR2 SVGAGI, per germline. Trimming removed 6 bases from V and 13 bases from J; junction bases left unmatched: 8. The CDR3 is made up of 11 amino acids.

This clone was recorded once. The rearrangement links TRBV9 to TRBJ2-3, with 7 bases lining up with TRBD2. Germline CDR1 and CDR2: SGDLS and YYNGEE. CDR3 size: 15 residues. After removal of 2 bases from V and 2 bases from J, the junction contained 5 bases not matched to a gene. Here the CDR3 DNA reads TGTGCCAGCAGCGTCATAGCGGGTCCCACAGATACGCAGTATTTT. It yields the protein CASSVIAGPTDTQYF.